The next 25 T cell receptor beta chains were all read from a single sample in a study of regulatory T cells in long-lasting Graves disease. Time point given: newly diagnosed GD, antithyroid drugs for less than 3 months. Extracted RNA from PBMCs served as the source of the TCR library. The TCR beta library used iRepertoire HTBI primers with Arm-PCR amplification of CDR3. TCRdb re-analysed the multiplex PCR reads in MiXCR, keeping a single row per CDR3 protein. The sample consists of 400,000 to 500,000 distinct CDR3 sequences, around 15% of them appearing once. Separately, the same data were catalogued under a study of T cells in Graves' hyperthyroidism and ophthalmopathy.

The sample consisted of peripheral blood mononuclear cells (PBMCs), taken at new diagnosis, from a patient treated with antithyroid drugs. These TCRs come from a woman aged 18-29 years with Graves disease.

Concerning this clonotype itself: It may be a read error: a sequence one base away is much more abundant. This chain uses TRBV28 with TRBJ2-5; D gene ambiguous. This CDR3 region has 12 residues. The germline gives CDR1 MDHEN, CDR2 SYDVKM. The CDR3 here is CASSPSQETRYF. DNA for the CDR3: TGTGCCAGCAGCCCCAGCCAAGAGACCCGGTACTTC.

A note on this clonotype: A much larger clone differs by one base, so this may be a read error. The chain has TRBV18 and TRBJ2-1; 9 nucleotides match TRBD1. CDR1 KGHSH and CDR2 LQKENI come from the germline V gene. This CDR3 is 13 amino acids long. The CDR3 DNA sequence: TGTGACAGCTCCCAGACAGGGGGGAATGAGCAGTTCTTC. This codes for CDSSQTGGNEQFF.

The rearrangement links TRBV7-2 to TRBJ1-5; no clear D gene. The germline gives CDR1 SGHTA, CDR2 FQGNSA. Trimming pared 1 base from V and 0 bases from J, leaving 7 bases between. The CDR3 contains 15 residues. CDR3 loop: CASSLVAASNQPQHF. The CDR3 DNA sequence: TGTGCCAGCAGCTTAGTGGCAGCTAGCAATCAGCCCCAGCATTTT. The variable domain in full, with the rest retrieved from reference TRBV7-2 and TRBJ1-5, is GAGVSQSPSNKVTEKGKDVELRCDPISGHTALYWYRQSLGQGLEFLIYFQGNSAPDKSGLPSDRFSAERTGGSVSTLTIQRTQQEDSAVYLCASSLVAASNQPQHFGDGTRLSIL.

This clonotype was counted at least ten times. The rearrangement joins TRBV11-2 to TRBJ2-4; the D is unclear. V dropped 4 bases and J dropped 0 bases, with 10 bases sitting between them. This CDR3 contains 15 residues. The germline CDR1 and CDR2 sequences are SGHAT and FQNNGV. CDR3 loop: CASSYSRTAKNIQYF. The CDR3 DNA follows: TGTGCCAGCAGCTATTCACGGACAGCCAAAAACATTCAGTACTTC.

The gene calls are TRBV27 and TRBJ2-5; D is possibly TRBD2 (6 bases). Germline CDR1 MNHEY, CDR2 SMNVEV (reference sequence). The CDR3 extends over 17 amino acids. The V end was cut by 0 bases, the J end by 4 bases, with 18 bases between. Here the CDR3 reads CASSLSNPGGVPETQYF. CDR3 nucleotide sequence: TGTGCCAGCAGTTTATCCAACCCCGGCGGGGTCCCAGAGACCCAGTACTTC.

V and J are TRBV7-9 and TRBJ2-7; TRBD2 matches at 9 bases. V lost 1 base to trimming and J lost 2 bases; unmatched junction nucleotides: 9. Germline CDR1 is SEHNR and CDR2 is FQNEAQ (reference sequence). The CDR3 has 17 amino acids. The CDR3 sequence is CASSLVSPAGGPYEQYF. CDR3 DNA sequence: TGTGCCAGCAGCTTAGTAAGCCCCGCGGGAGGGCCCTACGAGCAGTACTTC.

At least ten counts were recorded for this clonotype. The genes are TRBV5-6 and TRBJ2-7, with D perhaps TRBD1 or TRBD2 (5 bases each). Trimming left V 3 bases short and J 4 bases short, with 5 bases between. Germline loops: CDR1 SGHDT, CDR2 YYEEEE. The CDR3 extends over 11 amino acids. CDR3 sequence (DNA): TGTGCCAGCAGCTGGGGGTACGAGCAGTACTTC. This codes for CASSWGYEQYF.

This clonotype was recorded a few times. The chain is built from TRBV11-2 and TRBJ1-1; D possibly corresponds to TRBD1 (6 bases). Germline V gene data show CDR1 as SGHAT and CDR2 as FQNNGV. The CDR3 is made up of 13 amino acids. V shed 5 bases and J shed 6 bases, with 13 bases lying between them. The DNA of the CDR3 is TGTGCCAGCAGCACCCAGAGGGGGGCTGAAGCTTTCTTT. Its protein product is CASSTQRGAEAFF. The whole variable domain, remainder taken from reference TRBV11-2 and TRBJ1-1, is EAGVAQSPRYKIIEKRQSVAFWCNPISGHATLYWYQQILGQGPKLLIQFQNNGVVDDSQLPKDRFSAERLKGVDSTLKIQPAKLEDSAVYLCASSTQRGAEAFFGQGTRLTVV.

To note about this clonotype: A much more abundant neighbour one base away suggests this may be a read error. The chain combines TRBV18 with TRBJ2-5; the D gene could be TRBD1 or TRBD2 (5 bases each). Trimming removed 0 bases from V and 4 bases from J, with 12 bases in between. Germline V gene lookup returns CDR1 KGHSH and CDR2 LQKENI. The CDR3 runs 15 residues. DNA for the CDR3: TGTGCCAGCTCACCACCTGAGGGGTTTGGAGAGACCCAGTACTTC. It codes for CASSPPEGFGETQYF.

This clonotype has a count of ten or more. CDR3 residues: CSVPYVSYNEQFF. In nucleotides, the CDR3 is TGCAGCGTCCCGTATGTTTCCTACAATGAGCAGTTCTTC. The gene calls are TRBV29-1 and TRBJ2-1, with D unresolved. The CDR3 length is 13 residues. The V end was cut by 6 bases, the J end by 1 base, with 10 bases between. CDR1 is SQVTM and CDR2 is ANQGSEA in the germline V gene.

With regard to this clonotype: One base away lies a much larger clone, so this may be a sequencing read error. The chain is built from TRBV28 and TRBJ1-3; D call uncertain. This CDR3 is built from 18 residues. Deletions cut 2 bases from V and 2 bases from J, with 19 bases between. Germline CDR1 and CDR2: MDHEN and SYDVKM. The CDR3 sequence: CASSLGSTHTPAGNTIYF. The CDR3 DNA follows: TGTGCCAGCAGTTTAGGATCAACCCACACACCAGCTGGAAACACCATATATTTT.

V usage is TRBV10-3 and J usage is TRBJ1-1; the match to TRBD1 covers 7 bases. This CDR3 region has 11 residues. Germline CDR1 is ENHRY and CDR2 is SYGVKD. Unmatched junction bases numbered 3, after V lost 3 bases and J lost 11 bases. The CDR3 loop is CAISDRGHAFF. CDR3 nucleotides: TGTGCCATCAGTGATAGGGGGCATGCTTTCTTT.

In this sample, this clonotype turned up many times. The V call is TRBV28, the J call TRBJ2-2; D is perhaps TRBD1 (6 bases). The V end was cut by 10 bases, the J end by 5 bases, with 11 bases between. In germline, CDR1 is MDHEN, CDR2 SYDVKM. The CDR3 contains 12 residues. This CDR3 is CATYGQTGELFF. The DNA of the CDR3 is TGTGCCACCTACGGACAGACCGGGGAGCTGTTTTTT.

V usage is TRBV5-8 and J usage is TRBJ1-1; D perhaps matches TRBD1 (6 bases). The length of the CDR3 is 15 residues. Per germline, CDR1 SGHTS and CDR2 YDEGEE. V was trimmed by 3 bases and J by 1 base, leaving 13 bases between them. CDR3: CASSWLVTGNTEAFF. In nucleotides, the CDR3 is TGTGCCAGCAGCTGGCTTGTGACAGGGAACACTGAAGCTTTCTTT.

This clonotype was detected ten times or more. DNA of the CDR3: TGTGCCAGCAGCTTGACGCTAGCGGGAGACTTTCGCCATACGCAGTATTTT. This translates into CASSLTLAGDFRHTQYF. The V call is TRBV11-2, the J call TRBJ2-3, with 10 bases identical to TRBD2. The germline V gene has CDR1 SGHAT and CDR2 FQNNGV. This CDR3 region has 17 residues. Trimming removed 3 bases from V and 7 bases from J; junction bases left unmatched: 13.

This clonotype has more than one count but fewer than ten. V is TRBV5-6 and J is TRBJ1-1; D is uncertain. The germline CDR1 and CDR2 sequences are SGHDT and YYEEEE. Trimming cost V 1 base and J 8 bases, with 9 bases left between them. This CDR3 region has 12 residues. The CDR3 protein is CASSLSLGEAFF. DNA for the CDR3: TGTGCCAGCAGCTTGTCGCTCGGCGAAGCTTTCTTT.

The chain recombines TRBV18 with TRBJ2-7, with 14 positions matching TRBD2. This CDR3 has 15 amino acids. Germline V gene sequence: CDR1 KGHSH, CDR2 LQKENI. J was trimmed by 4 bases and V by 6 bases; bases with no gene match: 5. The DNA for the CDR3 is TGTGCCAGCTCCAAGGGGACTAGCGGGAGATACGAGCAGTACTTC. This sequence encodes CASSKGTSGRYEQYF.

As DNA, the CDR3 is TGCAGTGCTAGAGACCCAGTATACGGGGAGACCCAGTACTTC. Its translation: CSARDPVYGETQYF. The chain couples TRBV20-1 to TRBJ2-5; D gene ambiguous. Germline CDR1 is DFQATT and CDR2 is SNEGSKA (reference sequence). V gave up 0 bases and J gave up 5 bases, with 13 bases separating them. The CDR3 length is 14 residues.

This clonotype was seen more than once but under ten times. V and J are TRBV19 and TRBJ2-1; 9 bases align to TRBD2. V trimming: 6 bases; J trimming: 4 bases; junction bases outside the gene matches: 7. Germline V lookup: CDR1 LNHDA, CDR2 SQIVND (reference sequence). The CDR3 length is 15 residues. CDR3 sequence: CASSKTGLAYNEQFF. The CDR3 DNA is TGTGCCAGTAGCAAGACGGGACTAGCATACAATGAGCAGTTCTTC.

This clonotype has a count of ten or more. This chain links TRBV3-1 with TRBJ2-7; TRBD1 might be the D (6 bases). Germline V gene sequence: CDR1 LGHDT, CDR2 YNNKEL (reference sequence). Trimming cost V 1 base and J 3 bases, with 10 bases left between them. CDR3 size: 14 residues. The CDR3 here is CASSQGTDLYEQYF. The CDR3 DNA follows: TGTGCCAGCAGCCAAGGGACAGATCTCTACGAGCAGTACTTC.

The sample holds a few counts of this clonotype. The chain carries TRBV12-5 and TRBJ2-2, with 10 bases matching TRBD2. With 1 base clipped from V and 7 bases from J, the junction kept 9 bases outside the gene matches. CDR3 length equals 17 residues. Germline lookup yields CDR1 LGHNT and CDR2 FRNRAP. In DNA, the CDR3 is TGTGCTAGTGGTTTGGCTAGCGGGAGTGTCCCCCGCGGGGAGCTGTTTTTT. It codes for CASGLASGSVPRGELFF.

This clonotype was found many times. The rearrangement uses TRBV28 and TRBJ2-5; TRBD1 matches at 8 bases. V gave up 8 bases and J gave up 3 bases; unmatched junction bases: 2. CDR1 and CDR2 from the germline V gene are MDHEN and SYDVKM. CDR3 length equals 12 residues. In DNA form, the CDR3 reads TGTGCCAGCCTGGACAGGGAAGAGACCCAGTACTTC. It yields the protein CASLDREETQYF.

This clonotype was observed many times. This rearrangement joins TRBV2 to TRBJ1-5; 12 bases match TRBD1. V shed 3 bases, J shed 2 bases, and the junction held 5 bases outside the gene matches. This CDR3 contains 17 residues. Per germline, CDR1 SNHLY and CDR2 FYNNEI. The DNA of the CDR3 is TGTGCCAGCAGTGAGGGGACAGGGGGCTACGGCAATCAGCCCCAGCATTTT. Residues: CASSEGTGGYGNQPQHF.

This chain connects TRBV12-3 or TRBV12-4 to TRBJ1-4; possibly TRBD1 for D (5 bases). Deletions cut 3 bases from V and 8 bases from J, with 10 bases between. The CDR3 extends over 13 amino acids. CDR3 DNA sequence: TGTGCCAGCAGTTTCGGAGGGGAGGAAAAACTGTTTTTT. Amino acid sequence: CASSFGGEEKLFF.

The count of this clonotype is one. V and J are TRBV7-9 and TRBJ2-3, with D possibly being TRBD2 (5 bases). Germline V gene data show CDR1 as SEHNR and CDR2 as FQNEAQ (reference sequence). Trimming stripped 1 base from V and 2 bases from J, with 13 bases between. This CDR3 comprises 16 residues. CDR3: CASSLGGSAVTDTQYF. In DNA form, the CDR3 reads TGTGCCAGCAGCTTAGGAGGGTCAGCGGTCACAGATACGCAGTATTTT.